This T cell receptor beta chain was documented in a study of CD8+ T cells in alopecia areata. Study overall: Patients took tofacitinib for 6 to 18 months, followed by 6 drug-free months. Study-wide results and limits: Numerous expanded lesional clones remained in scalp and blood during tofacitinib. Tofacitinib produced a significant decrease in scalp clonality and in expanded CD8+ clones among the top 100.

Comments on this clone: As yet, its antigen is unknown.

CDR1 is SGHDT and CDR2 is YYEEEE in the germline V gene. The CDR3 loop spans 17 amino acids. V dropped 5 bases and J dropped 3; count of bases not matched to a gene: 11. Once RNA had been extracted, it was reverse transcribed into cDNA to act as the sequencing template. The method was immunoSEQ multiplex PCR; TCRdb's version includes in-frame clones alone and lacks a portion of them. Altogether 95,000 to 100,000 clones are present, 50% to 75% being singletons, with the ten largest covering about a sixth. Treatment given: oral pan-JAK inhibitor, 5-10 mg twice daily. The chain couples TRBV5-6 to TRBJ2-2; 9 bases line up with TRBD1. The input for sequencing was CD8+ T cells sorted from blood, taken at week 4, from a patient treated with tofacitinib. This receptor was obtained from a human donor with alopecia areata. This CDR3 is CASSFILQGADTGELFF. As DNA, the CDR3 is TGTGCCAGCAGTTTTATACTACAGGGGGCCGACACCGGGGAGCTGTTTTTT.